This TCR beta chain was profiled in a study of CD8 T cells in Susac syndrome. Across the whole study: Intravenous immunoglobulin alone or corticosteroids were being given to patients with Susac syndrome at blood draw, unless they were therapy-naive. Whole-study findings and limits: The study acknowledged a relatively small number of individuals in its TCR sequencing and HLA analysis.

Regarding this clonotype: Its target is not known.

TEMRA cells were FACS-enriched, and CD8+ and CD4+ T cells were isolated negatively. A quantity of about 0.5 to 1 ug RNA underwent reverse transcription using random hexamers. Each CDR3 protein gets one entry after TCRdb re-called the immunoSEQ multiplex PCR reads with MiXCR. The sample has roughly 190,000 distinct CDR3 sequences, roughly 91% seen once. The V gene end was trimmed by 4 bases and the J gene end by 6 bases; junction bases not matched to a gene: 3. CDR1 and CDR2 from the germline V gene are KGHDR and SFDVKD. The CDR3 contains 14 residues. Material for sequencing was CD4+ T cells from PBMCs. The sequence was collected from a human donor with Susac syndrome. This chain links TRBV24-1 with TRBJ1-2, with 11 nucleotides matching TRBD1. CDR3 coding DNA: TGTGCCACCAGTGACCGGGACAGGGGGGATGGCTACACCTTC. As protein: CATSDRDRGDGYTF.